The T cell receptor beta chain under discussion was sequenced for a study of cytomegalovirus exposure and HLA in healthy donors. The CDR3 runs to 14 residues. From germline, CDR1 is SQVTM and CDR2 ANQGSEA. V dropped 2 bases and J dropped 5; count of bases not matched to a gene: 7. Vbeta (60) and Jbeta (13) primers were used in the PCR. Measured with immunoSEQ multiplex PCR; TCRdb has only the in-frame clones, and not every one. Of around 120,000 clones listed, around two thirds are singletons. The rearrangement links TRBV29-1 to TRBJ2-3; 7 bases match TRBD2. Material: PBMCs. The sequence was obtained from a man aged 25-40 years in good health and CMV-seropositive. CDR3 protein: CSVEKGLHKDTQYF. The CDR3 region has the DNA TGCAGCGTTGAAAAGGGACTACACAAAGATACGCAGTATTTT.